These 21 T cell receptor beta chains were all obtained from the same sample, sequenced in a study of human T cells and chemical hapten exposure. TCRdb reprocessed the RACE reads with MiXCR, giving one entry per CDR3 protein. Seen here are roughly 90,000 distinct CDR3 sequences, roughly 11% observed once, and the top ten hold 1% to 1.2%. The time point: patch test 3, about 24 weeks after DPC sensitization. Treatment indicated: therapeutic diphenylcyclopropenone sensitization with weekly scalp DPC. This material consisted of whole blood, taken in connection with sensitization to the hapten diphenylcyclopropenone (DPC). The receptors shown here come from a woman aged 25 to 39 with alopecia areata. Some clones in this sample may be carry-over from other donors' samples.

The chain uses TRBV14 and TRBJ2-3; D is unresolved. V lost 0 bases to trimming and J lost 1 base, with 5 bases between them. The germline V gene has CDR1 SGHDN and CDR2 FVKESK. The CDR3 is 14 residues long. The chain's CDR3 is CASSQDLRTDTQYF. DNA of the CDR3: TGTGCCAGCAGCCAAGATCTACGCACAGATACGCAGTATTTT. Full variable domain (missing parts from reference TRBV14 and TRBJ2-3): EAGVTQFPSHSVIEKGQTVTLRCDPISGHDNLYWYRRVMGKEIKFLLHFVKESKQDESGMPNNRFLAERTGGTYSTLKVQPAELEDSGVYFCASSQDLRTDTQYFGPGTRLTVL.

The genes are TRBV2 and TRBJ2-5; 11 bases line up with TRBD1. Germline lookup yields CDR1 SNHLY and CDR2 FYNNEI. Trimming took 7 bases from V and 7 from J; bases not matched to a gene: 8. The CDR3 contains 14 residues. CDR3: CASIEGTGGATQYF. CDR3 sequence (DNA): TGTGCCAGCATCGAAGGGACAGGGGGGGCGACCCAGTACTTC.

As to this clonotype: A much larger clone is a single base away; this may be a read error. This chain uses TRBV29-1 with TRBJ2-5; D not certain. Per germline, CDR1 SQVTM and CDR2 ANQGSEA. With 7 bases removed from V and 2 bases from J, the gap between germline ends came to 11 bases. The CDR3 runs to 12 residues. The CDR3 loop reads CSATPQQETQYF. For the CDR3, the DNA is TGCAGCGCCACACCCCAGCAAGAGACCCAGTACTTC.

The chain is built from TRBV3-1 and TRBJ1-2; D is undetermined. V dropped 1 base and J dropped 2 bases, with 11 bases sitting between them. The germline gives CDR1 LGHDT, CDR2 YNNKEL (reference sequence). CDR3 length: 15 amino acids. CDR3 nucleotides: TGTGCCAGCAGCCAAGGGGGAACAGCGAACTATGGCTACACCTTC. It encodes CASSQGGTANYGYTF.

As for this clonotype: A junction boundary mismatches the germline segment, possibly from a read error. The gene calls are TRBV7-7 and TRBJ2-1, with D tentatively TRBD2 (5 bases). This CDR3 region has 15 residues. Germline loops: CDR1 SSHAT, CDR2 FNYEAQ (reference sequence). The CDR3 region is CASSFSASSYNEQFF. CDR3 bases: TGTGCTAGCAGCTTTAGCGCCAGCTCCTACAATGAGCAGTTCTTC.

Many counts were recorded for this clonotype. The chain links TRBV11-2 to TRBJ2-5; no clear D gene. The CDR3 covers 12 residues. Germline V CDR1 and CDR2: SGHAT, FQNNGV. V gave up 5 bases and J gave up 4 bases, with 8 bases separating them. CDR3 in DNA: TGTGCCAGCAGCGCGAGACTAGAGACCCAGTACTTC. Its protein is CASSARLETQYF. The full variable domain, with the rest looked up from reference TRBV11-2 and TRBJ2-5, is EAGVAQSPRYKIIEKRQSVAFWCNPISGHATLYWYQQILGQGPKLLIQFQNNGVVDDSQLPKDRFSAERLKGVDSTLKIQPAKLEDSAVYLCASSARLETQYFGPGTRLLVL.

This clonotype was counted at least ten times. The CDR3 here is CASSSAGNTDTQYF. In DNA, the CDR3 is TGTGCCAGCAGTTCCGCGGGAAACACAGATACGCAGTATTTT. The V and J genes are TRBV12-3 or TRBV12-4 and TRBJ2-3; D is possibly TRBD2 (6 bases). The CDR3 spans 14 residues. Trimming shortened V by 4 bases and J by 2 bases, and 10 bases separated the two germline ends.

This clonotype was found many times. The V and J genes are TRBV7-2 and TRBJ1-1; D is uncertain. This CDR3 is built from 13 residues. From germline, CDR1 is SGHTA and CDR2 FQGNSA. V was trimmed by 1 base and J by 10 bases, leaving 13 bases between them. CDR3 in DNA: TGTGCCAGCAGCTTAGTGGCGACCCCTCGAGCTTTCTTT. Protein: CASSLVATPRAFF. Looking up the rest from reference TRBV7-2 and TRBJ1-1 gives the full variable domain: GAGVSQSPSNKVTEKGKDVELRCDPISGHTALYWYRQSLGQGLEFLIYFQGNSAPDKSGLPSDRFSAERTGGSVSTLTIQRTQQEDSAVYLCASSLVATPRAFFGQGTRLTVV.

This clonotype was detected a few times. The rearrangement uses TRBV7-2 and TRBJ1-6; 7 bases agree with TRBD1. This CDR3 has 15 amino acids. Germline assignment: CDR1 SGHTA and CDR2 FQGNSA. V shed 5 bases and J 10 bases; nucleotides not matched to a gene: 11. The CDR3 region is CASSPRTGQNSPLHF. The CDR3 bases are TGTGCCAGCAGCCCCAGAACGGGACAGAACTCACCCCTCCACTTT.

This clonotype was seen ten or more times. V usage is TRBV5-1 and J usage is TRBJ2-5, with no clear D. This CDR3 region has 13 residues. CDR1 and CDR2 from the germline V gene are SGHRS and YFSETQ. Trimming took off 7 bases at V and 7 bases at J, with 17 bases between the two ends. The CDR3, as DNA: TGCGCCAGCGGTGACCGGGTCGAAGGGACCCAGTACTTC. Translating gives CASGDRVEGTQYF.

This clonotype was detected many times. J is TRBJ2-1 and V is TRBV10-3; TRBD2 is a possible D gene (6 bases). The CDR3 runs 14 residues. Germline-derived CDR1 and CDR2 are ENHRY and SYGVKD. The ends were cut back, 4 bases at V and 6 bases at J, with 13 bases in the middle. As DNA, the CDR3 is TGTGCCATCAGTGCGGGCGCGGAGGGCAATGAGCAGTTCTTC. This codes for CAISAGAEGNEQFF.

Notes on this clonotype: One base away lies a much larger clone, so this may be a sequencing read error. The chain recombines TRBV6-2 or TRBV6-3 with TRBJ1-2, with TRBD1 identical over 10 bases. This CDR3 is built from 16 residues. V shed 8 bases and J 5 bases; nucleotides not matched to a gene: 14. The V gene's germline CDR1 is MNHEY and CDR2 SVGEGT. The CDR3 DNA reads TGTGCCAGCTCCGCCCTTTGGACAGGGGGTGCTTATGGCTACACCTTC. It yields the protein CASSALWTGGAYGYTF.

This clonotype was counted ten times or more. CDR3 protein: CASSRGLAPNEQFF. CDR3 bases: TGTGCCAGCAGCCGCGGACTGGCCCCAAATGAGCAGTTCTTC. The V call is TRBV7-2, the J call TRBJ2-1; the D gene is possibly TRBD2 (5 bases). Germline CDR1 is SGHTA and CDR2 is FQGNSA. Trimming cost V 5 bases and J 7 bases, with 15 bases left between them. There are 14 residues in the CDR3.

This rearrangement joins TRBV10-3 to TRBJ1-3, with a possible D match to TRBD1 (6 bases). The CDR3 runs 14 residues. Trimming pared 3 bases from V and 2 bases from J, leaving 8 bases between. Germline V gives CDR1 ENHRY, CDR2 SYGVKD. CDR3 protein: CAISDGTTGNTIYF. The CDR3 coding sequence is TGTGCCATCAGTGACGGGACAACTGGAAACACCATATATTTT.

This clonotype was seen repeatedly, ten times or more. The rearrangement links TRBV10-3 to TRBJ1-6; possible D gene TRBD1, 6 bases. Germline assignment: CDR1 ENHRY and CDR2 SYGVKD. The V end lost 8 bases, the J end lost 9 bases, and 14 bases lay between the germline ends. The CDR3 covers 13 residues. CDR3: CAIWQGSGSPLHF. DNA of the CDR3: TGTGCCATCTGGCAGGGGAGTGGTTCACCCCTCCACTTT.

The chain recombines TRBV6-2 or TRBV6-3 with TRBJ2-6; 7 bases match TRBD1. The J segment lost 2 bases and the V segment lost 6 bases, leaving 7 bases of the junction unmatched. CDR3 length: 16 amino acids. The germline CDR1 and CDR2 sequences are MNHEY and SVGEGT. The CDR3 bases are TGTGCCAGCAGCCACTCTGGGACAGCTGGGGCCAACGTCCTGACTTTC. Amino acid sequence: CASSHSGTAGANVLTF.

The rearrangement links TRBV7-2 to TRBJ1-1; D unresolved. V lost 2 bases, J lost 6 bases, and 13 bases lay in between. Germline V gene data show CDR1 as SGHTA and CDR2 as FQGNSA. The CDR3 length is 14 residues. The CDR3 sequence: CASSLSLSSSEAFF. The CDR3 DNA reads TGTGCCAGCAGCTTATCTTTGAGTTCATCTGAAGCTTTCTTT.

This clonotype was detected a few times. This sequence joins TRBV4-1 and TRBJ2-5; 14 nucleotides align to TRBD2. The trim removed 0 bases at V and 2 bases at J, leaving 11 bases unmatched. The CDR3 has 20 amino acids. CDR1 is MGHRA and CDR2 is YSYEKL in the germline V gene. Here the CDR3 reads CASSQELGLAGVGKQETQYF. CDR3 nucleotides: TGCGCCAGCAGCCAAGAATTGGGACTAGCGGGGGTGGGAAAGCAAGAGACCCAGTACTTC.

This clonotype was counted many times. The J gene is TRBJ1-1, the V gene TRBV6-5; no firm D call. Trimming stripped 7 bases from V and 8 bases from J, with 11 bases between. This CDR3 region has 11 residues. Germline V gene lookup returns CDR1 MNHEY and CDR2 SVGAGI. The CDR3 DNA reads as TGTGCCAGCAAGACGGTTCGGGAAGCTTTCTTT. Its protein is CASKTVREAFF.

J is TRBJ2-1 and V is TRBV20-1; perhaps TRBD2 as D (5 bases). The CDR3 runs 15 residues. Trimming took off 5 bases at V and 4 bases at J, with 18 bases between the two ends. The V gene's germline CDR1 is DFQATT and CDR2 SNEGSKA (reference sequence). The CDR3 loop reads CSALSSYGGYNEQFF. CDR3 DNA: TGCAGTGCTCTTTCCAGTTACGGAGGTTACAATGAGCAGTTCTTC.

The rearrangement joins TRBV5-1 to TRBJ1-1; D not certain. Trimming took 2 bases from V and 0 from J, leaving 8 bases between them. Germline V gives CDR1 SGHRS, CDR2 YFSETQ. This CDR3 contains 14 residues. The CDR3 DNA follows: TGCGCCAGCAGCTTCGATAAAATGAACACTGAAGCTTTCTTT. Amino acid sequence: CASSFDKMNTEAFF.